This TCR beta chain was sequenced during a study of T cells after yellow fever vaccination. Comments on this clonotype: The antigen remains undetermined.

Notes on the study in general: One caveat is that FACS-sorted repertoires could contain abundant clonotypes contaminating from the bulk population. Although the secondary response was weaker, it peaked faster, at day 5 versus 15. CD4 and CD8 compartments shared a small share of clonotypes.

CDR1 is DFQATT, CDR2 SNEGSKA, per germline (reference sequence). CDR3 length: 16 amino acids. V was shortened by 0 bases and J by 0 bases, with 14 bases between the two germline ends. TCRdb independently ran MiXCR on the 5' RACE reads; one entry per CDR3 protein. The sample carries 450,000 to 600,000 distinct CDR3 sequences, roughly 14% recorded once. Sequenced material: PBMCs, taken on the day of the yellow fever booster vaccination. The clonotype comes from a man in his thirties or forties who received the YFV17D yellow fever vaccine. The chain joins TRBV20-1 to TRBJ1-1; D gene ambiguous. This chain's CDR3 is CSARDGVVPVNTEAFF. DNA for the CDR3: TGCAGTGCTAGAGATGGGGTGGTTCCAGTGAACACTGAAGCTTTCTTT.